Listed below are T cell receptor beta chains from one sample, sequenced in a study of OX40 agonist ivuxolimab in advanced cancers. Sequenced by immunoSEQ multiplex PCR; TCRdb stores in-frame clones only, minus some. The sample lists about 77,000 clones, 85% to 95% occurring once. Specimen: CD4+ or CD8+ T cells sorted from blood, collected in a trial of the OX40 agonist ivuxolimab. These receptors all stem from an adult with an advanced solid tumor such as melanoma, head and neck, liver or kidney cancer. Both conserved end residues are trimmed from each CDR3.

v_gene	j_gene	len	CDR3aa
TRBV13	TRBJ2-1	13	ASSFTGGGYNEQF
TRBV7-8	TRBJ2-7	12	ASTRGFNSYEQY
TRBV6-1	TRBJ1-2	9	ATGAYYGYT
TRBV7-2	TRBJ1-5	14	ASSSEAPGVGQPQH
TRBV7-2	TRBJ2-1	12	ASRLLAGKNEQF
TRBV28	TRBJ1-5	13	ASSPPVGDNQPQH
TRBV15	TRBJ2-7	13	ATSGPGRNSYEQY
TRBV28	TRBJ2-7	10	ASSLQAEGVI
TRBV27	TRBJ1-1	13	ASSLWRTTATEAF
TRBV5-1	TRBJ2-6	16	ASSLGRQVLGGANVLT
TRBV28	TRBJ1-3	9	ASRRGGTIY
TRBV2	TRBJ2-1	13	ASPGGGAHGNEQF
TRBV19	TRBJ2-5	12	ASTSGTGQETQY
TRBV28	TRBJ2-7	11	AIRGQGSYEQY
TRBV11-3	TRBJ2-3	14	ASSLGQGASTDTQY
TRBV21-1	TRBJ2-7	9	ASHSPNEQY